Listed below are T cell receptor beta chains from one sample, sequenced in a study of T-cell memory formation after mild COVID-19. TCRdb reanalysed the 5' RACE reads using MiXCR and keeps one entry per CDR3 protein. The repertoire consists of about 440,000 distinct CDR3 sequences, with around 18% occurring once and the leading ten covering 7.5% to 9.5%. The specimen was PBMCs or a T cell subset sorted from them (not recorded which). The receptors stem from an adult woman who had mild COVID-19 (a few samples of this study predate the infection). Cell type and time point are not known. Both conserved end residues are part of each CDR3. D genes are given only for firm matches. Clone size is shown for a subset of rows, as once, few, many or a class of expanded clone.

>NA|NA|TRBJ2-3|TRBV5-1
CASSLRVPADTQYF
TGCGCCAGCAGCTTGAGGGTCCCGGCAGATACGCAGTATTTT
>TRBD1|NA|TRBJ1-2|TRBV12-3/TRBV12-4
CASRDTGGKDYTF
TGTGCCAGCAGAGATACAGGGGGAAAAGACTACACCTTC
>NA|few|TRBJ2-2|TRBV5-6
CASSPGLLNTGELFF
TGTGCCAGCAGTCCGGGACTTTTAAACACCGGGGAGCTGTTTTTT
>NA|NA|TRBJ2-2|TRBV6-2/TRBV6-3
CASSYSRGHTGELFF
TGTGCCAGCAGTTACTCGAGGGGACACACCGGGGAGCTGTTTTTT
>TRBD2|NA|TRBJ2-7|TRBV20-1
CSARALAGGVSYEQYF
TGCAGTGCTAGAGCCTTAGCGGGGGGGGTCTCCTACGAGCAGTACTTC
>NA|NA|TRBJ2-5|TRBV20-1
CSASALTGKEETQYF
TGCAGTGCTAGTGCCCTCACAGGGAAGGAAGAGACCCAGTACTTC
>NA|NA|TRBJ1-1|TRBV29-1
CSVEERWGTEAFF
TGCAGCGTTGAAGAGCGGTGGGGGACTGAAGCTTTCTTT
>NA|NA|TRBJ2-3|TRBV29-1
CSAVLHSGADTQYF
TGCAGCGCCGTACTTCATTCAGGGGCAGATACGCAGTATTTT
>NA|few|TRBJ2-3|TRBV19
CASRREPTDTQYF
TGTGCCAGTAGGCGGGAACCCACAGATACGCAGTATTTT
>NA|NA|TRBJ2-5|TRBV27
CASSPGVHMAQYF
TGTGCCAGCAGTCCAGGGGTACACATGGCCCAGTACTTC
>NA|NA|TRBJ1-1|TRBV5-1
CASSLGRYVTEAFF
TGCGCCAGCAGCTTGGGACGGTATGTCACTGAAGCTTTCTTT
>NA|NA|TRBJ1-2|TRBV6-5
CASSYLQGGDGYTF
TGTGCCAGCAGTTACTTACAGGGTGGAGATGGCTACACCTTC
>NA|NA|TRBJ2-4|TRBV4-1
CASSQDRPAKNIQYF
TGCGCCAGCAGCCAAGATAGACCGGCCAAAAACATTCAGTACTTC
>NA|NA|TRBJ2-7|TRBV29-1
CSVERGAGHEQYF
TGCAGCGTTGAGCGCGGGGCAGGACACGAGCAGTACTTC
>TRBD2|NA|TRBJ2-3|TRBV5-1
CASRPGTSGGSTDTQYF
TGCGCCAGCAGACCCGGGACTAGCGGGGGAAGCACAGATACGCAGTATTTT
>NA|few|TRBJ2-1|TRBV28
CASSSWTDDNEQFF
TGTGCCAGCAGTTCGTGGACAGACGACAATGAGCAGTTCTTC